These 32 T cell receptor beta chains were sequenced from one sample in a study of brain T cells in children with intractable seizures. Generated by immunoSEQ multiplex PCR, the TCRdb table keeps only in-frame clones and is missing some. The table records more than 40,000 clones, more than 80% of them present only once. The starting material was peripheral blood, obtained at surgery. These receptors were obtained from a girl aged 2 to 10 with tuberous sclerosis and intractable seizures.

The chain uses TRBV4-1 and TRBJ1-4; D gene uncertain. The CDR3 contains 17 residues. V was shortened by 0 bases and J by 4 bases, with 15 bases between the two germline ends. CDR1 is MGHRA, CDR2 YSYEKL, per germline. CDR3 nucleotide sequence: TGCGCCAGCAGCCAAGATGGTTCCGGTATACTTAATGAAAAACTGTTTTTT. This encodes CASSQDGSGILNEKLFF.

The V gene is TRBV18, the J gene TRBJ2-7; D gene unclear. The CDR3 covers 13 residues. Trimming removed 3 bases at V and 5 bases at J, with 11 bases between. From germline, CDR1 is KGHSH and CDR2 LQKENI. CDR3 sequence (DNA): TGTGCCAGCTCACCTAGCCAGGATGACGAGCAGTACGTC. Amino acids: CASSPSQDDEQYV.

CDR3 in amino acids: CASSTQGTDTQYF. CDR3 DNA sequence: TGTGCCAGCAGCACCCAGGGCACAGATACGCAGTATTTT. V is TRBV7-3 and J is TRBJ2-3; unclear D gene. Germline CDR1 SGHTA, CDR2 FQGTGA. V was clipped by 5 bases and J by 1 base, with 7 bases between them. The CDR3 runs 13 residues.

This clone was counted between two and nine times. This chain connects TRBV5-5 to TRBJ2-2; 8 nucleotides agree with TRBD2. CDR1 and CDR2 from the germline V gene are SGHKS and YYEKEE (reference sequence). Losses at the gene ends were 5 bases for V and 4 bases for J; bases not matched to a gene: 10. This CDR3 spans 16 amino acids. This CDR3 reads CASRSTGTRSTGELFF. The CDR3 bases are TGTGCCAGCAGATCCACCGGGACTAGGAGCACCGGGGAGCTGTTTTTT. Full variable domain (missing parts from reference TRBV5-5 and TRBJ2-2): DAGVTQSPTHLIKTRGQQVTLRCSPISGHKSVSWYQQVLGQGPQFIFQYYEKEERGRGNFPDRFSARQFPNYSSELNVNALLLGDSALYLCASRSTGTRSTGELFFGEGSRLTVL.

The chain carries TRBV24-1 and TRBJ2-1, with 12 bases fitting TRBD2. Germline trimming cut 5 bases from V and 9 bases from J; bases unmatched to any gene: 7. This CDR3 has 15 amino acids. Germline V gene lookup returns CDR1 KGHDR and CDR2 SFDVKD. The chain's CDR3 is CATSALAGGLGEQFF. CDR3 in DNA: TGTGCCACCAGTGCCCTAGCGGGGGGGCTGGGTGAGCAGTTCTTC.

This clone was recorded only once. V gene TRBV18 combines with J gene TRBJ2-5; weak D call: TRBD1 (6 bases). Germline lookup yields CDR1 KGHSH and CDR2 LQKENI. CDR3 size: 16 residues. V lost 3 bases and J 1 base, leaving 15 bases between the germline ends. The CDR3 sequence: CASSPPRQAFQETQYF. The DNA of the CDR3 is TGTGCCAGCTCACCCCCGAGACAGGCATTCCAAGAGACCCAGTACTTC. Filled out from reference TRBV18 and TRBJ2-5, the complete variable domain reads NAGVMQNPRHLVRRRGQEARLRCSPMKGHSHVYWYRQLPEEGLKFMVYLQKENIIDESGMPKERFSAEFPKEGPSILRIQQVVRGDSAAYFCASSPPRQAFQETQYFGPGTRLLVL.

The V gene is TRBV9, the J gene TRBJ1-2; D might be TRBD1 (5 bases). The germline V gene encodes CDR1 SGDLS and CDR2 YYNGEE. V was trimmed by 4 bases and J by 6 bases, leaving 10 bases between them. The CDR3 loop spans 12 amino acids. The CDR3 reads CASSPPGDGYTF. In nucleotides, the CDR3 is TGTGCCAGCAGCCCCCCGGGGGATGGCTACACCTTC.

V gene TRBV11-2 combines with J gene TRBJ2-2; D may be TRBD1 or TRBD2 (5 bases each). Germline loops: CDR1 SGHAT, CDR2 FQNNGV. V was clipped by 5 bases and J by 4 bases, with 17 bases between them. This CDR3 comprises 16 residues. The CDR3 region has the DNA TGTGCCAGCAGCCCATTTTCTGGGGCGGGCACCGGGGAGCTGTTTTTT. Its protein product is CASSPFSGAGTGELFF.

The V call is TRBV5-1, the J call TRBJ1-1; 9 nucleotides agree with TRBD1. The V gene's germline CDR1 is SGHRS and CDR2 YFSETQ. The CDR3 is made up of 17 amino acids. The V segment lost 5 bases and the J segment 4 bases; nucleotides outside the gene matches: 15. This CDR3 reads CASRTMKTGGVGTEAFF. In nucleotides, the CDR3 is TGCGCCAGCAGAACCATGAAGACAGGGGGAGTAGGCACTGAAGCTTTCTTT.

This chain joins TRBV5-5 and TRBJ2-3, with 12 bases lining up with TRBD2. Germline CDR1 is SGHKS and CDR2 is YYEKEE (reference sequence). Losses at the gene ends were 6 bases for V and 2 bases for J; bases not matched to a gene: 19. The CDR3 sequence is 20 residues long. The CDR3 bases are TGTGCCAGCACGCCCCACCCGCCCTCGACTAGCGGGGGACCCACAGATACGCAGTATTTT. Its protein is CASTPHPPSTSGGPTDTQYF. Drawing the rest from reference TRBV5-5 and TRBJ2-3, the complete variable domain is DAGVTQSPTHLIKTRGQQVTLRCSPISGHKSVSWYQQVLGQGPQFIFQYYEKEERGRGNFPDRFSARQFPNYSSELNVNALLLGDSALYLCASTPHPPSTSGGPTDTQYFGPGTRLTVL.

The V gene is TRBV6-4, the J gene TRBJ1-6; D perhaps matches TRBD1 (5 bases). In germline, CDR1 is MRHNA, CDR2 SNTAGT. The V gene lost 2 bases and the J gene lost 6 bases, with 8 bases spanning the gap. The length of the CDR3 is 14 residues. As DNA, the CDR3 is TGTGCCAGCAGTGACGGGGGTTTTAATTCACCCCTCCACTTT. Encoded protein: CASSDGGFNSPLHF.

This clone appeared a single time. The gene calls are TRBV3-1 (or the pseudogene TRBV3-2) and TRBJ1-1; D not resolved. V lost 1 base, J lost 7 bases, and 7 bases lay in between. There are 12 residues in the CDR3. Germline CDR1 LGHDT, CDR2 YNNKEL (reference sequence). CDR3 amino acids: CASSQGVFEAFF. The CDR3 region has the DNA TGTGCCAGCAGCCAAGGGGTTTTTGAAGCTTTCTTT.

V and J are TRBV30 and TRBJ1-6; 9 positions agree with TRBD1. Germline CDR1 is GTSNPN and CDR2 is SVGIG (reference sequence). The CDR3 sequence is 19 residues long. The V gene end was trimmed by 0 bases and the J gene end by 7 bases; junction bases not matched to a gene: 16. Written as DNA, the CDR3 is TGTGCCTGGAGTGTAATGAAAAAGGACAGGGGAGTACCGAATTCACCCCTCCACTTT. It specifies CAWSVMKKDRGVPNSPLHF.

J is TRBJ1-4 and V is TRBV7-2, with D possibly being TRBD1 (6 bases). This CDR3 spans 16 amino acids. Germline-derived CDR1 and CDR2 are SGHTA and FQGNSA. The V end lost 3 bases, the J end lost 0 bases, and 11 bases lay between the germline ends. The chain's CDR3 is CASSLYRVATNEKLFF. The CDR3 bases are TGTGCCAGCAGCTTGTACAGGGTTGCAACTAATGAAAAACTGTTTTTT.

The chain's CDR3 is CASSPKQNTEAFF. The CDR3 nucleotides read TGTGCCAGCAGCCCCAAACAGAACACTGAAGCTTTCTTT. J is TRBJ1-1 and V is TRBV7-9; no definite D call. Trimming removed 5 bases from V and 1 base from J, with 8 bases in between. This CDR3 spans 13 amino acids. Germline CDR1 SEHNR, CDR2 FQNEAQ (reference sequence).

In its sample, this clone was seen once. This chain joins TRBV7-3 and TRBJ2-2; D remains unclear. Germline loops: CDR1 SGHTA, CDR2 FQGTGA. The CDR3 is 12 amino acids. V lost 2 bases, J lost 6 bases, and 4 bases lay in between. CDR3 residues: CASSLGSGELFF. The CDR3 DNA is TGTGCCAGCAGCTTAGGGTCCGGGGAGCTGTTTTTT.

Comment on this clone: The junction differs from germline at one of its ends, possibly a read error. The chain uses TRBV6-1 and TRBJ2-1, with 10 bases lining up with TRBD2. This CDR3 is 15 amino acids long. Germline assignment: CDR1 MNHNS and CDR2 SASEGT. CDR3 bases: TGTGCCAGCTGTGATAAGCGGGGGGGATACAATGAGCAGTTCTTC. Its protein product is CASCDKRGGYNEQFF.

V and J are TRBV3-1 (or the pseudogene TRBV3-2) and TRBJ1-1; D uncertain. The germline gives CDR1 LGHDT, CDR2 YNNKEL (reference sequence). The CDR3 is 13 residues long. Trimming removed 1 base at V and 1 base at J, with 4 bases between. The CDR3 bases are TGTGCCAGCAGCCAAGTTCGGAACACTGAAGCTTTCTTT. Amino acids: CASSQVRNTEAFF.

This chain joins TRBV6-1 and TRBJ1-1, with D tentatively TRBD1 (6 bases). The CDR3 consists of 14 residues. CDR1 MNHNS and CDR2 SASEGT come from the germline V gene. The ends were cut back, 0 bases at V and 12 bases at J, with 17 bases in the middle. The CDR3 DNA follows: TGTGCCAGCAGTGAAGCGGGGGGCGCGTCTCTGACTTTCTTT. This encodes CASSEAGGASLTFF.

The chain links TRBV19 to TRBJ2-1, with no clear D. Germline V CDR1 and CDR2: LNHDA, SQIVND (reference sequence). V lost 6 bases to trimming and J lost 8 bases, with 17 bases between them. The CDR3 loop spans 14 amino acids. The CDR3 sequence: CASRKMLGVDEQFF. The CDR3 bases are TGTGCCAGTAGGAAAATGCTTGGTGTGGATGAGCAGTTCTTC.

This chain links TRBV2 with TRBJ1-2; D may be TRBD1 (5 bases). Between the trimmed V and J ends, which lost 4 bases and 5 bases, there was a span of 17 bases. The length of the CDR3 is 15 residues. Germline V gene data show CDR1 as SNHLY and CDR2 as FYNNEI. The CDR3 DNA is TGTGCCAGCAGTGGTTTAACAGGAACAAGTTATGGCTACACCTTC. It yields the protein CASSGLTGTSYGYTF.

The chain couples TRBV5-6 to TRBJ2-7, with 8 bases aligning to TRBD1. Looked up from germline, CDR1 is SGHDT and CDR2 is YYEEEE. Trimming cost V 6 bases and J 3 bases; bases outside gene matches: 11. The CDR3 sequence is 15 residues long. This CDR3 reads CASKAGPGGLYEQYF. The CDR3 DNA reads as TGTGCCAGCAAAGCAGGGCCAGGGGGCCTCTACGAGCAGTACTTC.

V is TRBV7-5 and J is TRBJ2-5; the DNA was not used to check the table's D call, TRBD1. TRBV7-5 is a recognized pseudogene. The CDR3 is 15 amino acids. CDR3: CVRSYVGTEQETQYF. The DNA of the CDR3 is TGTGTCAGAAGCTACGTCGGTACAGAACAAGAGACCCAGTACTTC.

This clone was seen only once. The chain is built from TRBV5-1 and TRBJ1-4; the D is unclear. Trimming left V 0 bases short and J 0 bases short, with 15 bases between. The CDR3 sequence is 18 residues long. CDR1 is SGHRS and CDR2 is YFSETQ in the germline V gene. This CDR3 reads CASSLGRGLTPTNEKLFF. In DNA form, the CDR3 reads TGCGCCAGCAGCTTGGGTCGGGGTCTAACTCCAACTAATGAAAAACTGTTTTTT. Supplemented by reference TRBV5-1 and TRBJ1-4, the full variable domain reads KAGVTQTPRYLIKTRGQQVTLSCSPISGHRSVSWYQQTPGQGLQFLFEYFSETQRNKGNFPGRFSGRQFSNSRSEMNVSTLELGDSALYLCASSLGRGLTPTNEKLFFGSGTQLSVL.

The V call is TRBV5-1, the J call TRBJ2-1; weak D call: TRBD2 (5 bases). This CDR3 has 16 residues. Between the trimmed V and J ends, which lost 1 base and 8 bases, there was a span of 19 bases. Germline CDR1 is SGHRS and CDR2 is YFSETQ. Here the CDR3 reads CASSLLWADSTDEQFF. The CDR3 region has the DNA TGCGCCAGCAGCTTGCTATGGGCGGACTCGACCGATGAGCAGTTCTTC.

The V gene is TRBV19, the J gene TRBJ2-2; 8 bases are shared with TRBD1. The CDR3 sequence is 16 residues long. V shed 5 bases and J 3 bases; nucleotides not matched to a gene: 8. The germline V gene encodes CDR1 LNHDA and CDR2 SQIVND (reference sequence). Here the CDR3 reads CASSPNGQGYTGELFF. The CDR3 DNA sequence: TGTGCCAGTAGTCCCAACGGACAGGGTTACACCGGGGAGCTGTTTTTT.

The V call is TRBV7-9, the J call TRBJ1-1; possible D gene TRBD1, 5 bases. This CDR3 region has 14 residues. The germline V and J ends were trimmed by 3 bases and 2 bases, with 10 bases remaining between them. Germline CDR1 reads SEHNR; CDR2 reads FQNEAQ (reference sequence). CDR3 coding DNA: TGTGCCAGCAGCTTGGGGCAGGTTAACACTGAAGCTTTCTTT. It yields the protein CASSLGQVNTEAFF.

The chain couples TRBV7-3 to TRBJ1-1; weak D call: TRBD1 (5 bases). Germline V gene sequence: CDR1 SGHTA, CDR2 FQGTGA. V lost 5 bases and J lost 0, with 7 bases in between. This CDR3 contains 13 residues. In DNA form, the CDR3 reads TGTGCCAGCAGCGTGACAGTGAACACTGAAGCTTTCTTT. Translation gives CASSVTVNTEAFF.

The chain recombines TRBV4-1 with TRBJ1-2, with 7 bases identical to TRBD1. The trim removed 4 bases at V and 8 bases at J, leaving 10 bases unmatched. The germline V gene has CDR1 MGHRA and CDR2 YSYEKL. This CDR3 has 14 residues. The CDR3 is CASSLIGTEAGYTF. CDR3 bases: TGCGCCAGCAGCCTTATCGGGACAGAGGCCGGCTACACCTTC.

This chain uses TRBV9 with TRBJ1-5, with D unresolved. CDR3 length: 14 amino acids. Trimming cost V 3 bases and J 0 bases, with 7 bases left between them. From germline, CDR1 is SGDLS and CDR2 YYNGEE. CDR3 residues: CASSATYSNQPQHF. In DNA, the CDR3 is TGTGCCAGCAGCGCGACATATAGCAATCAGCCCCAGCATTTT.

J is TRBJ2-5 and V is TRBV10-3, with 9 nucleotides matching TRBD1. From germline, CDR1 is ENHRY and CDR2 SYGVKD. The J segment lost 5 bases and the V segment lost 6 bases, leaving 10 bases of the junction unmatched. This CDR3 is built from 15 residues. CDR3 protein: CAISLGTGKDETQYF. CDR3 in DNA: TGTGCCATCAGCCTCGGGACAGGGAAGGACGAGACCCAGTACTTC.

This rearrangement joins TRBV7-7 to TRBJ2-2; tentative D call: TRBD1 (6 bases). This CDR3 contains 15 residues. In germline, CDR1 is SSHAT, CDR2 FNYEAQ (reference sequence). Trimming took off 6 bases at V and 2 bases at J, with 13 bases between the two ends. CDR3 bases: TGTGCCAGCAGTTTGACGGGACAAAACACCGGGGAGCTGTTTTTT. Its protein is CASSLTGQNTGELFF.